This T cell receptor (beta chain) is from a study of blood T cell repertoires in COVID-19. Study information: Whether acute or convalescent, the COVID-19 samples came from the United States, Italy and Spain. PBMCs, B-cell-depleted T cells, or T cells were the source of the cDNA or gDNA that made up the material.

This CDR3 contains 16 residues. Losses at the gene ends were 3 bases for V and 1 base for J; bases not matched to a gene: 2. Germline CDR1 and CDR2: KGHDR and SFDVKD. In the study's own analysis: It was from reference gene primer amplification that nucleated cell counts were estimated. TCRdb keeps only in-frame clones here, not all; method: immunoSEQ multiplex PCR. V and J calls and clone size are as listed in that table; D and trimming were resolved from the DNA. The sample consists of 50,000 to 80,000 clones, 80% to 95% of them appearing once. The sample was peripheral blood. J is TRBJ2-1 and V is TRBV24-1; 10 positions agree with TRBD1. This clonotype originated in a woman of 80 years or more with active COVID-19. The CDR3 coding sequence is TGTGCCACCAGTGATGCGGGACAGGGGTCCTACAATGAGCAGTTCTTC. This sequence encodes CATSDAGQGSYNEQFF.